The 8 T cell receptor beta chains listed next were all sequenced from one sample in a study of PD-1 blockade in classical Hodgkin lymphoma. Every one of the patients relapsed after autologous stem cell transplantation (brentuximab vedotin exposure was variable). Sequenced by immunoSEQ multiplex PCR; TCRdb stores in-frame clones only, minus some. Of 20,000 to 25,000 clones detected, 65% to 80% appear once; the ten largest clones hold nearly 8%. The material sequenced was peripheral blood mononuclear cells (PBMCs), taken before the second cycle of nivolumab. These receptor sequences come from a human donor with classical Hodgkin lymphoma.

This chain links TRBV7-9 with TRBJ2-1; no clear D. CDR3 size: 14 residues. V was shortened by 5 bases and J by 7 bases, with 15 bases between the two germline ends. In germline, CDR1 is SEHNR, CDR2 FQNEAQ (reference sequence). CDR3 DNA: TGTGCCAGCAGCCCAAAGGACGTCTGGAATGAGCAGTTCTTC. Translating it yields CASSPKDVWNEQFF.

The genes are TRBV6-6 and TRBJ1-5; D uncertain. In germline, CDR1 is MNHNY, CDR2 SVGAGI (reference sequence). V was trimmed by 2 bases and J by 6 bases, leaving 14 bases between them. The CDR3 spans 15 residues. The CDR3 reads CASSYDTEGVQPQHF. CDR3 coding DNA: TGTGCCAGCAGTTACGACACGGAAGGTGTTCAGCCCCAGCATTTT.

V usage is TRBV19 and J usage is TRBJ1-5; tentative D call: TRBD1 (5 bases). This CDR3 has 14 amino acids. Germline assignment: CDR1 LNHDA and CDR2 SQIVND (reference sequence). The germline V and J ends were trimmed by 1 base and 5 bases, with 9 bases remaining between them. The CDR3 sequence: CASSIGGGDQPQHF. The CDR3 bases are TGTGCCAGTAGTATAGGGGGGGGAGATCAGCCCCAGCATTTT.

CDR3 DNA sequence: TGTGCCAGCATTCAGACCGGGACTAGCGCAATTTACGAGCAGTACTTC. Translation gives CASIQTGTSAIYEQYF. The chain links TRBV28 to TRBJ2-7; TRBD2 matches at 10 bases. CDR3 length: 16 amino acids. The trim removed 7 bases at V and 4 bases at J, leaving 13 bases unmatched. CDR1 MDHEN and CDR2 SYDVKM come from the germline V gene. Full variable domain (outside the CDR3, taken from reference TRBV28 and TRBJ2-7): DVKVTQSSRYLVKRTGEKVFLECVQDMDHENMFWYRQDPGLGLRLIYFSYDVKMKEKGDIPEGYSVSREKKERFSLILESASTNQTSMYLCASIQTGTSAIYEQYFGPGTRLTVT.

As DNA, the CDR3 is TGTGCCAGCAGTTTCCGGACGGGGAGACGGGACGAGCAGTACTTC. This gives the protein CASSFRTGRRDEQYF. V and J are TRBV28 and TRBJ2-7, with a weak D call TRBD2 (5 bases). Germline CDR1 reads MDHEN; CDR2 reads SYDVKM. V lost 3 bases and J 5 bases, leaving 17 bases between the germline ends. This CDR3 contains 15 residues.

This clone was counted a few times. The chain has TRBV11-2 and TRBJ1-3, with a weak D call TRBD1 (5 bases). Trimming pared 5 bases from V and 4 bases from J, leaving 15 bases between. Germline CDR1 is SGHAT and CDR2 is FQNNGV. CDR3 size: 15 residues. The CDR3 loop is CASSQIGAGGNTIYF. As DNA, the CDR3 is TGTGCCAGCAGCCAGATTGGGGCGGGCGGAAACACCATATATTTT.

This clone was counted a single time. The CDR3, as DNA: TGTGCCAGCAGTTATGACGGAACCTCTGGAAACACCATATATTTT. Encoded protein: CASSYDGTSGNTIYF. The gene calls are TRBV6-5 and TRBJ1-3, with D unresolved. The V gene's germline CDR1 is MNHEY and CDR2 SVGAGI. The CDR3 is 15 residues long. V lost 3 bases and J lost 0, with 9 bases in between.

The DNA of the CDR3 is TGTGCCAGCAGCTTAGATCCAGTAGCGGGTACCGAGCAGTACTTC. Translated, it gives CASSLDPVAGTEQYF. This chain joins TRBV11-3 and TRBJ2-7; 7 positions agree with TRBD2. The CDR3 contains 15 residues. Looked up from germline, CDR1 is SGHNT and CDR2 is YENEEA. The trim removed 0 bases at V and 6 bases at J, leaving 8 bases unmatched. Looking up the rest from reference TRBV11-3 and TRBJ2-7 gives the full variable domain: EAGVVQSPRYKIIEKKQPVAFWCNPISGHNTLYWYLQNLGQGPELLIRYENEEAVDDSQLPKDRFSAERLKGVDSTLKIQPAELGDSAVYLCASSLDPVAGTEQYFGPGTRLTVT.